The T cell receptor beta chain described here comes from a study of T cells in localized non-small cell lung cancer. Only in-frame clones appear in the TCRdb table, and some are missing; sequencing was by immunoSEQ multiplex PCR. The profile shows about 1,900 clones, around 21% of them singletons. CDR1 and CDR2 from the germline V gene are MNHGY and SAAAGT. Trimming stripped 5 bases from V and 3 bases from J, with 15 bases between. The length of the CDR3 is 15 residues. This clone rates as medium-sized. The genes are TRBV6-8 and TRBJ2-3; possible D gene TRBD2, 7 bases. The receptor was isolated from a female donor over 55 with stage I lung adenocarcinoma. The sequencing here drew on normal lung tissue next to the tumor, taken before any cancer treatment. The DNA of the CDR3 is TGTGCCAGCAGTGTCGGGGGGCCGGTTACAGATACGCAGTATTTT. Encoded protein: CASSVGGPVTDTQYF.